These T cell receptor beta chains were read from a single sample in a study of response to subunit inactivated influenza vaccine. MiXCR, applied by TCRdb to the RT-PCR reads, yields one record per CDR3 protein. The sample includes approximately 530,000 distinct CDR3 sequences, 10% to 15% of them seen just once. The source was PBMCs from blood, collected roughly 46 days after vaccination. Source of these receptors: a man aged 45-65 years who received an inactivated influenza vaccine. Both conserved end residues are part of each CDR3. The D gene is left open where the match is weak. The size of a clone is reported for some rows only, either as once, few or many, or as a class for expanded clones.

clone size	V gene	J gene	D gene	CDR3 DNA	CDR3 protein
NA	TRBV12-3/TRBV12-4	TRBJ1-5	TRBD1	TGTGCCACCGCTTGGACAGGGGTTCAGCCCCAGCATTTT	CATAWTGVQPQHF
NA	TRBV7-9	TRBJ2-1	NA	TGTGCCAGCAGCTTAACACAAGTCGAGCAGTTCTTC	CASSLTQVEQFF
many	TRBV27	TRBJ2-1	TRBD2	TGTGCCAGCAGTTTATCTCCTAGCGGGAGGGCCCCCTACAATGAGCAGTTCTTC	CASSLSPSGRAPYNEQFF
NA	TRBV20-1	TRBJ2-7	NA	TGCAGTGCTAGTCAGGGAACGGGCTACGAGCAGTACTTC	CSASQGTGYEQYF
NA	TRBV7-2	TRBJ1-2	NA	TGTGCCAGCAGCTTAGCACAGACCTATGGCTACACCTTC	CASSLAQTYGYTF
NA	TRBV7-9	TRBJ2-5	TRBD1	TGTGCCAGCCATACCGGACAGGGAGGCCAAGAGACCCAGTACTTC	CASHTGQGGQETQYF
few	TRBV28	TRBJ1-1	NA	TGTGCCAGCACGGTCGATCAGAGGGAAGCTTTCTTT	CASTVDQREAFF
NA	TRBV5-1	TRBJ2-7	NA	TGCGCCACCGGCCCAGGGCCCCTTTACGAGCAGTACTTC	CATGPGPLYEQYF
NA	TRBV6-1	TRBJ2-5	TRBD1	TGTGCCAGCACCCCGTGGCCGGGGACAGGCCAACAAGAGACCCAGTACTTC	CASTPWPGTGQQETQYF
NA	TRBV20-1	TRBJ1-6	TRBD1	TGCAGTGCTAGTAGACAGGGAGGGTATAATTCACCCCTCCACTTT	CSASRQGGYNSPLHF
NA	TRBV27	TRBJ2-5	NA	TGTGCCAGCAGTACCTCAGGGGAGACCCAGTACTTC	CASSTSGETQYF
few	TRBV6-2/TRBV6-3	TRBJ2-3	NA	TGTGCCAGCAGAAGGGGCTTGTTAACAGATACGCAGTATTTT	CASRRGLLTDTQYF
few	TRBV6-1	TRBJ1-2	TRBD1	TGTGCCAGCAGTGAAGCAGGACAGGGGTACGGCTATGGCTACACCTTC	CASSEAGQGYGYGYTF
few	TRBV12-3/TRBV12-4	TRBJ2-5	NA	TGTGCCAGCAGTCCCGATAGTGTGGAGACCCAGTACTTC	CASSPDSVETQYF
few	TRBV24-1	TRBJ2-1	NA	TGTGCCACCAGTGACTCGAGGGGAGGTCAGCATGAGCAGTTCTTC	CATSDSRGGQHEQFF
few	TRBV12-3/TRBV12-4	TRBJ1-1	NA	TGTGCCAGCAGTTTATTGGACAGTCACACTGAAGCTTTCTTT	CASSLLDSHTEAFF
NA	TRBV5-1	TRBJ2-7	TRBD1	TGCGCCAGCAGCTTGGGCGGGACAGGGCGTTACGAGCAGTACTTC	CASSLGGTGRYEQYF
few	TRBV4-3	TRBJ1-2	NA	TGCGCCAGCAGCCAAGAAGGCAGGAGCGCCTATGGCTACACCTTC	CASSQEGRSAYGYTF
NA	TRBV7-2	TRBJ2-1	TRBD2	TGTGCCAGCAGCTTTCCGGGAGGGGTAGGTGAGCAGTTCTTC	CASSFPGGVGEQFF
NA	TRBV20-1	TRBJ2-3	TRBD2	TGCAGAGTGTCGAGCGGGAGCACGGATACGCAGTATTTT	CRVSSGSTDTQYF
few	TRBV4-3	TRBJ2-3	TRBD2	TGCGCCAGCAGCCAAGGACTAGCGGGAGGCAACACAGATACGCAGTATTTT	CASSQGLAGGNTDTQYF
few	TRBV11-1	TRBJ2-1	TRBD2	TGTGCCAGCAGCCGACTAGCGGGAGGGAATGTCTTGTACAATGAGCAGTTCTTC	CASSRLAGGNVLYNEQFF
NA	TRBV11-2	TRBJ2-1	NA	TGTGCCAGCAGCTTAGAGAACTACAATGAGCAGTTCTTC	CASSLENYNEQFF
NA	TRBV5-1	TRBJ2-5	NA	TGCGCCAGCAGCCCGGAGGGTTTGAGTCGAGAGACCCAGTACTTC	CASSPEGLSRETQYF